This T cell receptor beta chain was identified in a study of response to subunit inactivated influenza vaccine. General study results and limits: The study's authors posited that every seasonal influenza vaccination enlists few new T cells.

The table lists this clonotype with many counts. Its antigen is still unknown. TCRdb independently ran MiXCR on the RT-PCR reads; one entry per CDR3 protein. Of hundreds of thousands of distinct CDR3 sequences listed, approximately 17% are singletons. There are 16 residues in the CDR3. Deletions cut 4 bases from V and 4 bases from J, with 21 bases between. The germline CDR1 and CDR2 sequences are SGDLS and YYNGEE. This material consisted of PBMCs from blood, taken 4 to 6 days after vaccination. V gene TRBV9 combines with J gene TRBJ2-7; the D gene is possibly TRBD1 (5 bases). This sequence was found in a man aged 45-60 years who received an inactivated influenza vaccine. The CDR3 region is CASSPSGQGRGYEQYF. The CDR3 DNA is TGTGCCAGCAGCCCCTCTGGGCAGGGTAGGGGATACGAGCAGTACTTC.